The T cell receptor beta chain described here comes from a study of T cell changes during pregnancy in multiple sclerosis. Measured with immunoSEQ multiplex PCR; TCRdb has only the in-frame clones, and not every one. Among under 70,000 clones, approximately 94% were seen once, and the ten largest hold just over 2.5%. CDR1 and CDR2 from the germline V gene are LGHNA and YNFKEQ. The CDR3 is 15 amino acids. The germline V and J ends were trimmed by 1 base and 0 bases, with 8 bases remaining between them. The sample consisted of CD8+ T cells from peripheral blood mononuclear cells, taken after pregnancy. This TCR derives from a female donor with multiple sclerosis, enrolled in a pregnancy study. The rearrangement links TRBV4-2 to TRBJ2-3, with D possibly TRBD2 on 5 matching bases. The CDR3 DNA reads TGTGCCAGCAGCCAAGCCAGCGGTAGCACAGATACGCAGTATTTT. This gives the protein CASSQASGSTDTQYF.